Following are 9 T cell receptor beta chains from one sample sequenced in a study of blood T cell repertoires in COVID-19. Clones were sequenced by immunoSEQ multiplex PCR, and TCRdb holds only the in-frame ones, with some missing. The table shows around 200,000 clones, with about 86% occurring only once. Sequencing was performed on peripheral blood. The source of these receptors is a woman aged 18-35 years who had recovered from COVID-19.

The rearrangement links TRBV7-2 to TRBJ2-7; D is possibly TRBD2 (5 bases). CDR3 length equals 14 residues. Germline V CDR1 and CDR2: SGHTA, FQGNSA. Trimming shortened V by 2 bases and J by 7 bases, and 15 bases separated the two germline ends. The CDR3 sequence is CASSLRPRAGEQYF. CDR3 nucleotide sequence: TGTGCCAGCAGCTTAAGGCCCCGGGCGGGTGAGCAGTACTTC.

The chain employs TRBV23-1 and TRBJ2-3; 7 bases map to TRBD1. TRBV23-1 counts as an open reading frame of uncertain function. This CDR3 has 14 amino acids. Trimming took 4 bases from V and 3 from J; bases not matched to a gene: 4. The CDR3 bases are TGCGCCAGCAGTCGAAGGGGGCGGACAGATACGCAGTATTTT. It yields the protein CASSRRGRTDTQYF.

The V call is TRBV6-2 or TRBV6-3, the J call TRBJ1-1; maybe TRBD1 (5 bases). Trimming left V 0 bases short and J 0 bases short, with 11 bases between. Germline V gene sequence: CDR1 MNHEY, CDR2 SVGEGT. The CDR3 has 16 residues. CDR3 protein: CASSYSVVGLNTEAFF. In DNA form, the CDR3 reads TGTGCCAGCAGTTACTCGGTTGTGGGGCTGAACACTGAAGCTTTCTTT.

The rearrangement links TRBV5-1 to TRBJ2-1, with D perhaps TRBD1 (5 bases). The V end was cut by 3 bases, the J end by 2 bases, with 15 bases between. The CDR3 consists of 16 residues. Germline V gives CDR1 SGHRS, CDR2 YFSETQ. CDR3 sequence: CASSSPYRPPYNEQFF. CDR3 bases: TGCGCCAGCAGCTCCCCCTACAGGCCACCCTACAATGAGCAGTTCTTC. Looking up the rest from reference TRBV5-1 and TRBJ2-1 gives the full variable domain: KAGVTQTPRYLIKTRGQQVTLSCSPISGHRSVSWYQQTPGQGLQFLFEYFSETQRNKGNFPGRFSGRQFSNSRSEMNVSTLELGDSALYLCASSSPYRPPYNEQFFGPGTRLTVL.

The V call is TRBV6-1, the J call TRBJ2-7; no firm D call. From germline, CDR1 is MNHNS and CDR2 SASEGT. The CDR3 loop spans 13 amino acids. This CDR3 reads CASREGRAYEQYV. DNA for the CDR3: TGTGCCAGCAGGGAAGGTCGAGCCTACGAGCAGTACGTC.

The chain links TRBV6-6 to TRBJ2-1; D may be TRBD1 (6 bases). In germline, CDR1 is MNHNY, CDR2 SVGAGI (reference sequence). The CDR3 runs 15 residues. Trimming took 5 bases from V and 3 from J, leaving 14 bases between them. The CDR3 DNA sequence: TGTGCCAGCAGTCAAAGGGACAACAACTACAATGAGCAGTTCTTC. Translation: CASSQRDNNYNEQFF.

The chain recombines TRBV9 with TRBJ2-3, with a weak D call TRBD2 (7 bases). Germline V CDR1 and CDR2: SGDLS, YYNGEE. V was clipped by 2 bases and J by 0 bases, with 19 bases between them. The CDR3 is made up of 18 amino acids. The CDR3 here is CASSVWAGDNPSTDTQYF. CDR3 DNA: TGTGCCAGCAGCGTGTGGGCGGGGGACAACCCTAGCACAGATACGCAGTATTTT.

This sequence joins TRBV7-9 and TRBJ2-5; D possibly corresponds to TRBD2 (6 bases). The V and J ends lost 5 bases and 5 bases respectively, with 18 bases between them. CDR1 is SEHNR, CDR2 FQNEAQ, per germline (reference sequence). The CDR3 has 15 residues. The CDR3 DNA sequence: TGTGCCAGCAGCCTAACCCCAGGGAGGATGGAGACCCAGTACTTC. Amino acids: CASSLTPGRMETQYF.

V gene TRBV5-5 combines with J gene TRBJ1-2, with 11 bases identical to TRBD1. CDR1 is SGHKS, CDR2 YYEKEE, per germline (reference sequence). The CDR3 runs 14 residues. The J segment lost 5 bases and the V segment lost 5 bases, leaving 5 bases of the junction unmatched. The CDR3 DNA reads as TGTGCCAGCAGTCCCCGGGACAGGGGGTATGGCTACACCTTC. Protein: CASSPRDRGYGYTF. Looking up the rest from reference TRBV5-5 and TRBJ1-2 gives the full variable domain: DAGVTQSPTHLIKTRGQQVTLRCSPISGHKSVSWYQQVLGQGPQFIFQYYEKEERGRGNFPDRFSARQFPNYSSELNVNALLLGDSALYLCASSPRDRGYGYTFGSGTRLTVV.